The clone carrying this TCR beta chain was recorded a few times. Its antigen remains unknown. Investigators excluded patients with uncontrolled infection, other autoimmune disease, pregnancy or lactation. Over 8 ml fresh peripheral blood yielded the PBMCs. Using RNA transcripts as the source, TCR beta CDR3 regions were amplified. Researchers ran a first-round RT-PCR on the TCR CDR3 using the HTBI primer set. Using its own MiXCR run on the multiplex PCR reads, TCRdb lists one record per CDR3 protein. The sample has approximately 490,000 distinct CDR3 sequences, about 22% seen once. These data originate in a study of T cells in Graves' hyperthyroidism and ophthalmopathy. V lost 7 bases, J lost 8 bases, and 8 bases stayed unmatched. The CDR3 is 15 amino acids. Germline CDR1 KGHDR, CDR2 SFDVKD. Study-wide results and limits: Model output signaled ophthalmopathy a median approximately 6.2 months ahead of onset. In blood, most of the thyroid clonotypes expanded above 0.001 were also present.

The sample taken for sequencing was blood. The sequence was collected from a woman between 70 and 85 years old with Graves' ophthalmopathy. V gene TRBV24-1 combines with J gene TRBJ2-1; 12 bases agree with TRBD2. The CDR3 coding sequence is TGTGCCACCAGCCCTAGCGGGAGGGCCGTGGATGAGCAGTTCTTC. This sequence encodes CATSPSGRAVDEQFF.